Below, 20 T cell receptor beta chains from the same sample are listed, as sequenced in a study of blood T cell repertoires in COVID-19. Sequencing used immunoSEQ multiplex PCR; TCRdb keeps in-frame clones, though not all of them. The table records about 320,000 clones, roughly 91% of them present only once. Sequenced input: peripheral blood. Every receptor here comes from a woman in her twenties or thirties with COVID-19, enrolled during active disease.

The chain combines TRBV28 with TRBJ2-5, with a possible D match to TRBD1 (5 bases). V was pared by 3 bases and J by 2 bases, with 16 bases between. This CDR3 has 16 residues. Germline V CDR1 and CDR2: MDHEN, SYDVKM. Written as DNA, the CDR3 is TGTGCCAGCAGTTTTATGATAGGGGTTGCACAAGAGACCCAGTACTTC. Its translation: CASSFMIGVAQETQYF.

The genes are TRBV6-1 and TRBJ1-1; D remains ambiguous. The germline gives CDR1 MNHNS, CDR2 SASEGT. Trimming pared 0 bases from V and 2 bases from J, leaving 13 bases between. This CDR3 is 16 amino acids long. The CDR3 region has the DNA TGTGCCAGCAGTGAAGCGGCGGAGGCAGCCAACACTGAAGCTTTCTTT. Translating gives CASSEAAEAANTEAFF.

The chain is built from TRBV10-2 and TRBJ1-4, with D possibly matching TRBD1 (5 bases). V dropped 6 bases and J dropped 0 bases, with 11 bases sitting between them. The germline CDR1 and CDR2 sequences are WSHSY and SAAADI. CDR3 size: 15 residues. CDR3 protein: CASRAATATNEKLFF. The DNA of the CDR3 is TGCGCCAGCAGGGCGGCGACAGCAACTAATGAAAAACTGTTTTTT.

This sequence joins TRBV19 and TRBJ2-7, with 10 nucleotides matching TRBD2. There are 15 residues in the CDR3. Trimming at V came to 4 bases and at J to 5 bases, leaving 8 bases not matched to a gene. Germline assignment: CDR1 LNHDA and CDR2 SQIVND (reference sequence). The CDR3 nucleotides read TGTGCCAGTAGTAACCAAGCGGGGGGGATCCACGAGCAGTACTTC. Its translation is CASSNQAGGIHEQYF.

The genes are TRBV19 and TRBJ2-1, with 8 nucleotides matching TRBD1. Trimming removed 5 bases from V and 11 bases from J; junction bases left unmatched: 17. The germline CDR1 and CDR2 sequences are LNHDA and SQIVND (reference sequence). CDR3 length equals 16 residues. The CDR3 here is CASSLPTGTGYYKQFF. CDR3 nucleotide sequence: TGTGCCAGTAGTCTGCCAACCGGGACAGGCTATTATAAGCAGTTCTTC.

The V and J genes are TRBV10-3 and TRBJ1-2, with TRBD1 as a possible D gene (5 bases). This CDR3 is 13 amino acids long. Trimming pared 2 bases from V and 7 bases from J, leaving 11 bases between. CDR1 and CDR2 (germline): ENHRY, SYGVKD. The CDR3 reads CAISEASGAGYTF. CDR3 nucleotides: TGTGCCATCAGTGAGGCAAGCGGGGCTGGCTACACCTTC.

The chain joins TRBV27 to TRBJ1-4; D is uncertain. The ends were cut back, 3 bases at V and 0 bases at J, with 2 bases in the middle. The germline V gene encodes CDR1 MNHEY and CDR2 SMNVEV (reference sequence). The CDR3 extends over 13 amino acids. The CDR3 reads CASSFATNEKLFF. The CDR3 nucleotides are TGTGCCAGCAGTTTCGCAACTAATGAAAAACTGTTTTTT. Combining the CDR3 with reference TRBV27 and TRBJ1-4 gives the whole variable domain EAQVTQNPRYLITVTGKKLTVTCSQNMNHEYMSWYRQDPGLGLRQIYYSMNVEVTDKGDVPEGYKVSRKEKRNFPLILESPSPNQTSLYFCASSFATNEKLFFGSGTQLSVL.

The chain joins TRBV11-2 to TRBJ2-1; 8 positions agree with TRBD1. Germline-derived CDR1 and CDR2 are SGHAT and FQNNGV. The CDR3 totals 16 residues. J lost 7 bases, V lost 2 bases, and 10 bases had no gene match. The CDR3: CASSLHAGQDLNEQFF. The CDR3 region has the DNA TGTGCCAGCAGCTTACATGCGGGACAGGATCTGAATGAGCAGTTCTTC.

This chain links TRBV6-1 with TRBJ1-6; 7 bases align to TRBD1. Per germline, CDR1 MNHNS and CDR2 SASEGT. The CDR3 runs to 15 residues. V gave up 3 bases and J gave up 7 bases; unmatched junction bases: 6. In DNA form, the CDR3 reads TGTGCCAGCAGTGATTTTGCAGGGGGGAATTCACCCCTCCACTTT. Translated: CASSDFAGGNSPLHF.

This chain links TRBV5-4 with TRBJ1-1; D gene ambiguous. The CDR3 totals 14 residues. Trimming cost V 4 bases and J 4 bases, with 14 bases left between them. The germline V gene encodes CDR1 SGHNT and CDR2 YYREEE (reference sequence). This chain's CDR3 is CASSPGGERTEAFF. The DNA of the CDR3 is TGTGCCAGCAGCCCCGGAGGTGAACGCACTGAAGCTTTCTTT.

V gene TRBV29-1 combines with J gene TRBJ2-7, with TRBD1 matching 10 bases. Germline CDR1 reads SQVTM; CDR2 reads ANQGSEA. There are 15 residues in the CDR3. J was trimmed by 2 bases and V by 6 bases; bases with no gene match: 10. The CDR3: CSVEGTGDVTYEQYF. In nucleotides, the CDR3 is TGCAGCGTCGAGGGGACAGGGGATGTCACCTACGAGCAGTACTTC.

This clone has more than one count but fewer than ten. The chain is built from TRBV10-1 and TRBJ1-1; D call uncertain. In germline, CDR1 is WNHNN, CDR2 SYGVQD (reference sequence). The CDR3 loop spans 12 amino acids. Trimming took off 4 bases at V and 8 bases at J, with 11 bases between the two ends. CDR3 nucleotide sequence: TGCGCCAGCAGTGGAGAAGAGTGGGAAGCTTTCTTT. As protein: CASSGEEWEAFF.

The V gene is TRBV6-6, the J gene TRBJ2-7; D is perhaps TRBD1 (5 bases). The CDR3 covers 13 residues. Germline V CDR1 and CDR2: MNHNY, SVGAGI (reference sequence). Trimming shortened V by 0 bases and J by 3 bases, and 6 bases separated the two germline ends. CDR3 amino acids: CASSYSTDYEQYF. DNA of the CDR3: TGTGCCAGCAGTTACTCGACAGACTACGAGCAGTACTTC.

The chain has TRBV10-1 and TRBJ1-3; no definite D call. The CDR3 has 15 residues. Per the germline V gene, CDR1 is WNHNN and CDR2 is SYGVQD (reference sequence). The V end was cut by 0 bases, the J end by 1 base, with 7 bases between. CDR3 sequence reads: CASSESVRSGNTIYF. CDR3 sequence (DNA): TGCGCCAGCAGTGAGTCGGTCAGATCTGGAAACACCATATATTTT.

This rearrangement joins TRBV15 to TRBJ2-2; 10 nucleotides line up with TRBD2. Germline loops: CDR1 LNHNV, CDR2 YYDKDF (reference sequence). V lost 5 bases, J lost 6 bases, and 12 bases stayed unmatched. The CDR3 extends over 17 amino acids. CDR3 protein: CATSFNEKRGGPGELFF. CDR3 sequence (DNA): TGTGCCACCAGCTTCAATGAAAAGCGGGGGGGCCCCGGGGAGCTGTTTTTT.

The chain links TRBV4-1 to TRBJ1-2, with 8 bases that match TRBD1. The CDR3 runs 14 residues. The V segment lost 2 bases and the J segment 7 bases; nucleotides outside the gene matches: 6. From germline, CDR1 is MGHRA and CDR2 YSYEKL. The CDR3 loop is CASSQLQGASGYTF. The DNA of the CDR3 is TGCGCCAGCAGCCAACTTCAGGGGGCGAGTGGCTACACCTTC.

The chain carries TRBV5-1 and TRBJ2-2; no clear D gene. V lost 1 base and J 5 bases, leaving 12 bases between the germline ends. CDR3 length equals 15 residues. In germline, CDR1 is SGHRS, CDR2 YFSETQ. CDR3 protein: CASSLSRMRTGELFF. The CDR3 region has the DNA TGCGCCAGCAGCTTGTCCAGGATGAGAACCGGGGAGCTGTTTTTT. The entire variable domain, with the rest obtained from reference TRBV5-1 and TRBJ2-2, is as follows: KAGVTQTPRYLIKTRGQQVTLSCSPISGHRSVSWYQQTPGQGLQFLFEYFSETQRNKGNFPGRFSGRQFSNSRSEMNVSTLELGDSALYLCASSLSRMRTGELFFGEGSRLTVL.

The V and J genes are TRBV4-1 and TRBJ1-2, with D possibly matching TRBD1 (5 bases). V was trimmed by 1 base and J by 0 bases, leaving 12 bases between them. The germline gives CDR1 MGHRA, CDR2 YSYEKL. This CDR3 comprises 16 residues. The chain's CDR3 is CASSQGAGTSNYGYTF. The CDR3 DNA reads TGCGCCAGCAGCCAAGGTGCCGGGACTTCTAACTATGGCTACACCTTC.

J is TRBJ1-2 and V is TRBV28, with 9 bases aligning to TRBD1. In germline, CDR1 is MDHEN, CDR2 SYDVKM. CDR3 length: 19 residues. V lost 2 bases and J lost 7; bases outside the gene matches: 20. The CDR3 sequence: CASSLALRTGEGVAAGYTF. CDR3 sequence (DNA): TGTGCCAGCAGTTTAGCCCTGCGGACAGGGGAGGGGGTTGCGGCTGGCTACACCTTC.

The chain links TRBV7-8 to TRBJ2-2, with D perhaps TRBD2 (6 bases). This CDR3 is built from 15 residues. V lost 7 bases to trimming and J lost 3 bases, with 15 bases between them. CDR1 and CDR2 from the germline V gene are SGHVS and FQNEAQ. CDR3 nucleotides: TGTGCCAGCAAGTCCTGGGAGGAGGACACCGGGGAGCTGTTTTTT. As protein: CASKSWEEDTGELFF.